Presented here are 14 T cell receptor beta chains from one specimen sequenced in a study of cytomegalovirus exposure and HLA in healthy donors. The PCR contained 60 Vbeta and 13 Jbeta primers. Sequenced by immunoSEQ multiplex PCR; TCRdb stores in-frame clones only, minus some. The sample shows over 150,000 clones, about 80% of them seen only once. The sequencing input was PBMCs. These receptors were taken from a man aged 25 to 45 in good health and CMV-seropositive.

V gene TRBV5-5 combines with J gene TRBJ1-4; D is unclear. The CDR3 is 20 residues long. V lost 1 base and J lost 0, with 22 bases in between. CDR1 and CDR2 from the germline V gene are SGHKS and YYEKEE (reference sequence). The CDR3 nucleotides are TGTGCCAGCAGCTTGAGACTAAAAGACGGCGAGAGAGCAACTAATGAAAAACTGTTTTTT. It is translated as CASSLRLKDGERATNEKLFF.

This clone was seen only once. The chain employs TRBV6-5 and TRBJ2-7; TRBD1 aligns across 12 bases. V lost 6 bases, J lost 4 bases, and 4 bases stayed unmatched. The CDR3 length is 14 residues. Germline V CDR1 and CDR2: MNHEY, SVGAGI. CDR3: CASRPGQGAYEQYF. CDR3 coding DNA: TGTGCCAGCAGGCCGGGACAGGGGGCTTACGAGCAGTACTTC.

V is TRBV5-1 and J is TRBJ2-7, with TRBD2 matching over 11 bases. Germline V CDR1 and CDR2: SGHRS, YFSETQ. J lost 6 bases, V lost 0 bases, and 2 bases had no gene match. The CDR3 extends over 14 amino acids. The CDR3 region is CASSLELAGAEQYF. The CDR3 nucleotides are TGCGCCAGCAGCTTGGAACTAGCGGGGGCCGAGCAGTACTTC.

The rearrangement uses TRBV7-9 and TRBJ1-1; 7 bases map to TRBD1. The CDR3 is made up of 13 amino acids. Germline-derived CDR1 and CDR2 are SEHNR and FQNEAQ (reference sequence). Unmatched junction bases numbered 1, after V lost 3 bases and J lost 3 bases. The CDR3 coding sequence is TGTGCCAGCAGCTTGGGACAGTACACTGAAGCTTTCTTT. Translating it yields CASSLGQYTEAFF.

J is TRBJ2-1 and V is TRBV29-1; 10 positions agree with TRBD2. The CDR3 is made up of 15 amino acids. V dropped 6 bases and J dropped 6; count of bases not matched to a gene: 11. Germline CDR1 and CDR2: SQVTM and ANQGSEA. The CDR3 sequence is CSVQALAGVSNEQFF. The DNA for the CDR3 is TGCAGCGTCCAAGCTCTAGCGGGAGTTTCCAATGAGCAGTTCTTC.

J is TRBJ2-1 and V is TRBV6-4; TRBD2 aligns across 14 bases. Unmatched junction bases numbered 3, after V lost 5 bases and J lost 6 bases. The CDR3 spans 15 residues. CDR1 and CDR2 from the germline V gene are MRHNA and SNTAGT. For the CDR3, the DNA is TGTGCCAGCAGTCCAGGGACTAGCGGGAGCAATGAGCAGTTCTTC. Translating gives CASSPGTSGSNEQFF.

This chain joins TRBV11-2 and TRBJ2-1; 9 bases fit TRBD2. The CDR3 has 17 residues. The V gene's germline CDR1 is SGHAT and CDR2 FQNNGV. Trimming took 5 bases from V and 4 from J; bases not matched to a gene: 12. This CDR3 reads CASSAGFLAGKYNEQFF. The CDR3 region has the DNA TGTGCCAGCAGCGCCGGATTTCTAGCGGGGAAGTACAATGAGCAGTTCTTC.

This clone was seen a few times. The CDR3 spells CASSSPRDRDPYEQYF. Here the CDR3 DNA reads TGTGCCAGCAGTTCCCCGAGGGACAGGGACCCCTACGAGCAGTACTTC. The chain combines TRBV11-3 with TRBJ2-7; 9 bases fit TRBD1. The trim removed 6 bases at V and 2 bases at J, leaving 11 bases unmatched. CDR1 and CDR2 (germline): SGHNT, YENEEA. CDR3 size: 16 residues.

V usage is TRBV5-1 and J usage is TRBJ2-5; perhaps TRBD2 as D (6 bases). V gave up 0 bases and J gave up 9 bases, with 15 bases separating them. This CDR3 region has 14 residues. CDR1 is SGHRS and CDR2 is YFSETQ in the germline V gene. The CDR3: CASSLGLPRRAQYF. The DNA of the CDR3 is TGCGCCAGCAGCTTGGGCCTACCCAGGAGGGCCCAGTACTTC. Full variable domain (missing parts from reference TRBV5-1 and TRBJ2-5): KAGVTQTPRYLIKTRGQQVTLSCSPISGHRSVSWYQQTPGQGLQFLFEYFSETQRNKGNFPGRFSGRQFSNSRSEMNVSTLELGDSALYLCASSLGLPRRAQYFGPGTRLLVL.

This clone has just a few counts. This chain uses TRBV10-2 with TRBJ2-7; 11 bases are a match to TRBD1. Germline CDR1 WSHSY, CDR2 SAAADI. After removal of 1 base from V and 7 bases from J, the junction contained 12 bases not matched to a gene. The CDR3 is made up of 17 amino acids. The CDR3 loop reads CASSEYPPGQGAREQYF. CDR3 in DNA: TGCGCCAGCAGTGAGTACCCTCCCGGACAGGGGGCCAGGGAGCAGTACTTC.

In this sample, this clone turned up once. V is TRBV6-5 and J is TRBJ2-1; 9 nucleotides match TRBD2. The CDR3 has 16 amino acids. Looked up from germline, CDR1 is MNHEY and CDR2 is SVGAGI. V was clipped by 4 bases and J by 4 bases; unmatched bases: 8. As DNA, the CDR3 is TGTGCCAGCAGTTCCCGGACTAGCGAGATATACAATGAGCAGTTCTTC. Amino acids: CASSSRTSEIYNEQFF.

This clone was seen a few times. This CDR3 is CASSEQGVGDGELFF. The CDR3 region has the DNA TGTGCCAGCAGCGAACAGGGGGTGGGGGACGGGGAGCTGTTTTTT. The chain recombines TRBV11-3 with TRBJ2-2; the match to TRBD1 covers 8 bases. Trimming cost V 5 bases and J 7 bases; bases outside gene matches: 9. CDR1 is SGHNT, CDR2 YENEEA, per germline. The CDR3 sequence is 15 residues long. Looking up the rest from reference TRBV11-3 and TRBJ2-2 gives the full variable domain: EAGVVQSPRYKIIEKKQPVAFWCNPISGHNTLYWYLQNLGQGPELLIRYENEEAVDDSQLPKDRFSAERLKGVDSTLKIQPAELGDSAVYLCASSEQGVGDGELFFGEGSRLTVL.

The chain joins TRBV27 to TRBJ2-5, with 8 bases fitting TRBD1. The CDR3 consists of 14 residues. Germline V gene lookup returns CDR1 MNHEY and CDR2 SMNVEV (reference sequence). Losses at the gene ends were 6 bases for V and 5 bases for J; bases not matched to a gene: 8. CDR3 DNA sequence: TGTGCCAGCAGAAAGACAGGGGATAGGGAGACCCAGTACTTC. As protein: CASRKTGDRETQYF.

V usage is TRBV4-2 and J usage is TRBJ2-3, with TRBD2 matching over 10 bases. The CDR3 has 16 amino acids. Losses at the gene ends were 1 base for V and 4 bases for J; bases not matched to a gene: 5. Looked up from germline, CDR1 is LGHNA and CDR2 is YNFKEQ. In DNA form, the CDR3 reads TGTGCCAGCAGCCAAGTCGGTAGCGGGGGGCCAGATACGCAGTATTTT. Translation gives CASSQVGSGGPDTQYF.